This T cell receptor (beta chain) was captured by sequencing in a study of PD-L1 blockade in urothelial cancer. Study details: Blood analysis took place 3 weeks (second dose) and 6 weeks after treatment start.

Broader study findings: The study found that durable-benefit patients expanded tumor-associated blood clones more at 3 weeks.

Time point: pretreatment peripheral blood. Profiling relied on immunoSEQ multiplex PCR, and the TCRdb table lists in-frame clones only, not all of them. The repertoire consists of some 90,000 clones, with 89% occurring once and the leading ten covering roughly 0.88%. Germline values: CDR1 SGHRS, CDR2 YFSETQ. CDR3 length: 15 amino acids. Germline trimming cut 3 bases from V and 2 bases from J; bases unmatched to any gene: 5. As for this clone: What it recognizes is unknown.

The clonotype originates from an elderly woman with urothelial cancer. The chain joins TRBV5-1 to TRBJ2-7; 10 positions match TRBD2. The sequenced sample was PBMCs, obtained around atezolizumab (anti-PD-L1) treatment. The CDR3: CASSSLAGVAYEQYF. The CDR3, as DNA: TGCGCCAGCAGCTCCCTAGCGGGAGTGGCCTACGAGCAGTACTTC.